A selection of T cell receptor beta chains follows, all from one sample in a study of T cells in Graves' hyperthyroidism and ophthalmopathy. MiXCR, applied by TCRdb to the multiplex PCR reads, yields one record per CDR3 protein. The repertoire consists of 490,000 or so distinct CDR3 sequences, with 46% occurring once and the leading ten covering about 43%. Material for sequencing was peripheral blood or thyroid tissue (not recorded which). The receptors stem from an adult woman with Graves' disease, either hyperthyroidism or ophthalmopathy (not recorded which). CDR3s include the opening cysteine and the closing phenylalanine or tryptophan. A D gene is named only where the DNA matches it firmly. Size values are once, few and many counts, or a class for expanded clones, and some rows have none.

J: TRBJ2-7; V: TRBV29-1; size: NA; D: NA; CDR3: CSGLGSSYEQYF; DNA: TGCAGCGGCCTCGGGAGCTCCTACGAGCAGTACTTC
J: TRBJ1-4; V: TRBV7-8; size: NA; D: TRBD1; CDR3: CASSLGQGGKLFF; DNA: TGTGCCAGCAGCTTAGGACAGGGCGGAAAACTGTTTTTT
J: TRBJ1-2; V: TRBV6-5; size: few; D: NA; CDR3: CASSLSQGPPYGYTF; DNA: TGTGCCAGCAGTTTGAGTCAGGGGCCGCCTTATGGCTACACCTTC
J: TRBJ1-1; V: TRBV2; size: NA; D: NA; CDR3: CASSLEGDATEAFF; DNA: TGTGCCAGCAGTCTGGAAGGGGACGCTACTGAAGCTTTCTTT
J: TRBJ1-6; V: TRBV5-1; size: many; D: NA; CDR3: CASSLTGPYNSPLHF; DNA: TGCGCCAGCAGCTTGACGGGGCCCTATAATTCACCCCTCCACTTT
J: TRBJ2-5; V: TRBV7-9; size: many; D: NA; CDR3: CASSLMGAEETQYF; DNA: TGTGCCAGCAGCTTAATGGGGGCCGAAGAGACCCAGTACTTC
J: TRBJ2-7; V: TRBV7-2; size: many; D: TRBD1; CDR3: CASSFHRGRGVYEQYF; DNA: TGTGCCAGCAGCTTCCACAGGGGAAGAGGAGTCTACGAGCAGTACTTC
J: TRBJ1-3; V: TRBV7-9; size: many; D: NA; CDR3: CASSLRRGTVGNTIYF; DNA: TGTGCCAGCAGCTTAAGGAGGGGGACGGTCGGAAACACCATATATTTT
J: TRBJ1-5; V: TRBV10-3; size: NA; D: TRBD1; CDR3: CAIRAGTGRGQPQHF; DNA: TGTGCCATCAGAGCAGGGACAGGGAGAGGTCAGCCCCAGCATTTT
J: TRBJ1-5; V: TRBV19; size: NA; D: NA; CDR3: CASSANWGETQHF; DNA: TGTGCCAGTAGTGCAAACTGGGGAGAGACCCAGCATTTT
J: TRBJ2-7; V: TRBV2; size: NA; D: NA; CDR3: CASQDTNSYEQYF; DNA: TGTGCCAGCCAGGACACCAACTCCTACGAGCAGTACTTC
J: TRBJ2-5; V: TRBV7-3; size: NA; D: NA; CDR3: CASRPWGNQETQYF; DNA: TGTGCCAGCAGACCTTGGGGTAACCAAGAGACCCAGTACTTC
J: TRBJ1-2; V: TRBV27; size: NA; D: NA; CDR3: CASSRLTGSYTF; DNA: TGTGCCAGCAGCAGGCTCACAGGCAGTTACACCTTC
J: TRBJ2-7; V: TRBV20-1; size: many; D: TRBD1; CDR3: CSALSGGASYEQYF; DNA: TGCAGTGCGTTATCAGGGGGTGCCTCCTACGAGCAGTACTTC
J: TRBJ2-6; V: TRBV9; size: NA; D: NA; CDR3: CASSGGGQPSGANVLTF; DNA: TGTGCCAGCAGCGGCGGGGGACAGCCCTCTGGGGCCAACGTCCTGACTTTC
J: TRBJ2-7; V: TRBV10-3; size: NA; D: NA; CDR3: CATRPSSHSNSYEQYF; DNA: TGTGCCACACGACCCTCCAGTCACTCCAATTCCTACGAGCAGTACTTC
J: TRBJ1-5; V: TRBV29-1; size: few; D: NA; CDR3: CSVVEWVGQPQHF; DNA: TGCAGCGTTGTCGAGTGGGTTGGCCAGCCCCAGCATTTT
J: TRBJ1-4; V: TRBV15; size: many; D: TRBD1; CDR3: CATSRDRAEKLFF; DNA: TGTGCCACCAGCAGGGACAGGGCTGAAAAACTGTTTTTT
J: TRBJ2-7; V: TRBV9; size: many; D: NA; CDR3: CASSVDISRSYEQYF; DNA: TGTGCCAGCAGCGTAGATATTAGCCGATCCTACGAGCAGTACTTC
J: TRBJ1-3; V: TRBV7-9; size: NA; D: NA; CDR3: CASSLGDHSGNTIYF; DNA: TGTGCCAGCAGCTTAGGGGACCACTCTGGAAACACCATATATTTT
J: TRBJ2-7; V: TRBV20-1; size: few; D: TRBD2; CDR3: CSAVYLAGGYEQYF; DNA: TGCAGTGCTGTCTATCTAGCGGGAGGCTACGAGCAGTACTTC
J: TRBJ2-7; V: TRBV4-2; size: many; D: TRBD1; CDR3: CASSPALDREFKEQYF; DNA: TGTGCCAGCAGCCCCGCTCTGGACAGGGAGTTTAAAGAGCAGTACTTC
J: TRBJ2-7; V: TRBV9; size: NA; D: NA; CDR3: CASSVGPEPTSYEQYF; DNA: TGTGCCAGCAGCGTAGGCCCAGAGCCTACCTCCTACGAGCAGTACTTC
J: TRBJ1-2; V: TRBV29-1; size: many; D: NA; CDR3: CSVDGGVSYGYTF; DNA: TGCAGCGTTGATGGGGGGGTTAGCTATGGCTACACCTTC
J: TRBJ2-7; V: TRBV10-3; size: NA; D: TRBD2; CDR3: CAISETGTRDYEQYF; DNA: TGTGCCATCAGTGAAACCGGGACTAGAGATTACGAGCAGTACTTC
J: TRBJ2-5; V: TRBV7-2; size: NA; D: NA; CDR3: CASSLGAADQETQYF; DNA: TGTGCCAGCAGCTTAGGGGCAGCGGACCAAGAGACCCAGTACTTC
J: TRBJ1-1; V: TRBV5-8; size: NA; D: NA; CDR3: CASSSRGSGDTEAFF; DNA: TGTGCCAGCAGCTCCCGGGGCAGCGGTGACACTGAAGCTTTCTTT
J: TRBJ1-5; V: TRBV29-1; size: many; D: NA; CDR3: CSVRSGGTNQPQHF; DNA: TGCAGCGTAAGAAGCGGGGGAACCAATCAGCCCCAGCATTTT
J: TRBJ2-7; V: TRBV7-2; size: once; D: NA; CDR3: CASSTGSSSYEQYF; DNA: TGTGCCAGCAGTACAGGGTCCTCCTCCTACGAGCAGTACTTC
J: TRBJ2-7; V: TRBV7-2; size: NA; D: TRBD1; CDR3: CASSLRQGHNEQYF; DNA: TGTGCCAGCAGCTTAAGACAGGGGCACAATGAGCAGTACTTC
J: TRBJ2-5; V: TRBV7-9; size: many; D: TRBD2; CDR3: CASSPTSGGYRETQYF; DNA: TGTGCCAGCAGTCCAACTAGCGGGGGATACCGGGAGACCCAGTACTTC
J: TRBJ2-2; V: TRBV7-9; size: many; D: TRBD2; CDR3: CASSLRTSGTVGELFF; DNA: TGTGCCAGCAGCCTTCGGACTAGCGGGACGGTCGGGGAGCTGTTTTTT
J: TRBJ1-2; V: TRBV15; size: NA; D: NA; CDR3: CAASRKARTAWEYTF; DNA: TGTGCCGCCAGCAGAAAAGCCAGGACAGCTTGGGAGTACACCTTC
J: TRBJ1-5; V: TRBV2; size: NA; D: NA; CDR3: CASRPGTSGQPQHF; DNA: TGTGCCAGCAGACCAGGGACCAGCGGGCAGCCCCAGCATTTT
J: TRBJ1-2; V: TRBV19; size: once; D: NA; CDR3: CASSVTETYGYTF; DNA: TGTGCCAGTAGTGTGACGGAAACCTATGGCTACACCTTC
J: TRBJ1-2; V: TRBV4-1; size: NA; D: NA; CDR3: CASSPLGRNYGYTF; DNA: TGCGCCAGCAGCCCCCTGGGGCGGAACTATGGCTACACCTTC
J: TRBJ1-1; V: TRBV29-1; size: NA; D: NA; CDR3: CSLEGHGVEAFF; DNA: TGCAGCTTGGAGGGACACGGCGTCGAAGCTTTCTTT
J: TRBJ2-7; V: TRBV18; size: NA; D: TRBD2; CDR3: CASSPETSGSEQYF; DNA: TGTGCCAGCTCACCCGAGACTAGCGGGAGCGAGCAGTACTTC
J: TRBJ2-2; V: TRBV10-2; size: many; D: TRBD1; CDR3: CASRETGTNTGELFF; DNA: TGCGCCAGCAGGGAGACAGGGACGAACACCGGGGAGCTGTTTTTT
J: TRBJ1-2; V: TRBV7-3; size: many; D: NA; CDR3: CASSLTSGLDYGYTF; DNA: TGTGCCAGCAGCTTAACGTCAGGGCTTGACTATGGCTACACCTTC
J: TRBJ1-2; V: TRBV29-1; size: NA; D: TRBD1; CDR3: CSAKTGDLYGYTF; DNA: TGCAGCGCCAAGACAGGGGATCTTTATGGCTACACCTTC
J: TRBJ1-1; V: TRBV6-5; size: many; D: NA; CDR3: CASSYFLSLDCEAFF; DNA: TGTGCCAGCAGTTATTTCCTATCCCTGGACTGTGAAGCTTTCTTT
J: TRBJ1-5; V: TRBV7-9; size: once; D: NA; CDR3: CASSLGEGVGQPQHF; DNA: TGTGCCAGCAGCTTAGGTGAGGGGGTTGGGCAGCCCCAGCATTTT
J: TRBJ2-5; V: TRBV7-9; size: NA; D: NA; CDR3: CASSQGGGGAETQYF; DNA: TGCGCCAGCAGCCAAGGAGGTGGAGGGGCCGAGACCCAGTACTTC
J: TRBJ2-5; V: TRBV28; size: many; D: TRBD2; CDR3: CASSRAGGMETQYF; DNA: TGTGCCAGCAGTAGAGCGGGAGGGATGGAGACCCAGTACTTC
J: TRBJ1-4; V: TRBV10-2; size: NA; D: NA; CDR3: CASRDLALNEKLFF; DNA: TGCGCCAGCAGAGACCTGGCACTTAATGAAAAACTGTTTTTT
J: TRBJ2-2; V: TRBV19; size: few; D: TRBD2; CDR3: CASSYRSTREVDTGELFF; DNA: TGTGCCAGTAGCTATAGGAGCACGCGGGAGGTCGACACCGGGGAGCTGTTTTTT
J: TRBJ2-7; V: TRBV6-4; size: NA; D: NA; CDR3: CASSDSLGTPQYF; DNA: TGTGCCAGCAGTGATTCTCTCGGGACACCGCAGTACTTC
J: TRBJ1-1; V: TRBV19; size: many; D: NA; CDR3: CASISTDNTEAFF; DNA: TGTGCCAGTATCTCGACAGATAACACTGAAGCTTTCTTT
J: TRBJ1-1; V: TRBV10-3; size: NA; D: NA; CDR3: CAISEVVRNTEAFF; DNA: TGTGCCATCAGTGAGGTTGTGAGGAACACTGAAGCTTTCTTT
J: TRBJ2-7; V: TRBV5-1; size: many; D: NA; CDR3: CASSLVGSGDYEQYF; DNA: TGCGCCAGCAGCTTGGTTGGTTCAGGGGACTACGAGCAGTACTTC
J: TRBJ1-2; V: TRBV19; size: NA; D: TRBD1; CDR3: CASKQGQINYGYTF; DNA: TGTGCCAGTAAACAGGGACAGATTAACTATGGCTACACCTTC
J: TRBJ1-5; V: TRBV19; size: NA; D: NA; CDR3: CASSIQISNQPQHF; DNA: TGTGCCAGTAGTATTCAGATTAGCAATCAGCCCCAGCATTTT
J: TRBJ2-5; V: TRBV4-3; size: many; D: TRBD2; CDR3: CASSQGVGGRETQYF; DNA: TGCGCCAGCAGCCAAGGGGTCGGCGGGAGGGAGACCCAGTACTTC
J: TRBJ2-7; V: TRBV6-1; size: many; D: NA; CDR3: CASSDTAPYEQYF; DNA: TGTGCCAGCAGTGATACAGCTCCCTACGAGCAGTACTTC
J: TRBJ2-5; V: TRBV19; size: NA; D: TRBD2; CDR3: CAREGGRGETQYF; DNA: TGTGCTAGAGAGGGCGGGAGGGGCGAGACCCAGTACTTC
J: TRBJ1-1; V: TRBV29-1; size: NA; D: TRBD1; CDR3: CSVTQGAEAFF; DNA: TGCAGCGTCACACAGGGGGCTGAAGCTTTCTTT
J: TRBJ2-1; V: TRBV29-1; size: few; D: TRBD2; CDR3: CSVGGSGKKYNEQFF; DNA: TGCAGCGTTGGAGGTAGCGGGAAAAAGTACAATGAGCAGTTCTTC
J: TRBJ1-6; V: TRBV20-1; size: once; D: NA; CDR3: CSAYTRSSYNSPLHF; DNA: TGCAGTGCTTATACCCGGAGCTCCTATAATTCACCCCTCCACTTT
J: TRBJ1-4; V: TRBV10-3; size: once; D: NA; CDR3: CAIRDSLVEDEKLFF; DNA: TGTGCCATCAGAGATTCGTTGGTAGAAGATGAAAAACTGTTTTTT